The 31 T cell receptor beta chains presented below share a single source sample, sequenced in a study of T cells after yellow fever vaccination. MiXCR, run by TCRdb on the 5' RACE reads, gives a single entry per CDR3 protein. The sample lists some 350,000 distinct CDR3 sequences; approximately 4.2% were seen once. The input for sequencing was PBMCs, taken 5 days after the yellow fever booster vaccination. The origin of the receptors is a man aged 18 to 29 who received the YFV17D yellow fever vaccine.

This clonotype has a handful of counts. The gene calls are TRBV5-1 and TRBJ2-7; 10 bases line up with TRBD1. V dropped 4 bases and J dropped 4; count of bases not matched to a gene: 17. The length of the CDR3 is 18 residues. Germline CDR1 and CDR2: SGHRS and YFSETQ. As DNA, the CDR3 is TGCGCCAGCAGCATGGGTTCCCCCCGCGGGACAGGGGTATACGAGCAGTACTTC. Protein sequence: CASSMGSPRGTGVYEQYF.

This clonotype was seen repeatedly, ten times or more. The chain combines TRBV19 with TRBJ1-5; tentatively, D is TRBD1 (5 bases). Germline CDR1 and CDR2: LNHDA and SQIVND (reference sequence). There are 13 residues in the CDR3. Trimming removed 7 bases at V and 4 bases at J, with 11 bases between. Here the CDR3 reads CASTRRGNQPQHF. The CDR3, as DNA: TGTGCCAGTACCCGGAGGGGAAATCAGCCCCAGCATTTT.

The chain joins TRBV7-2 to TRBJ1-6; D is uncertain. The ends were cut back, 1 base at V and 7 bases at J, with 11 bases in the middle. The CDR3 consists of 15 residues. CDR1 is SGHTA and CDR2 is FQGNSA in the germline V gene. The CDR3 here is CASSLGILENSPLHF. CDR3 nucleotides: TGTGCCAGCAGCTTAGGGATCCTAGAAAATTCACCCCTCCACTTT.

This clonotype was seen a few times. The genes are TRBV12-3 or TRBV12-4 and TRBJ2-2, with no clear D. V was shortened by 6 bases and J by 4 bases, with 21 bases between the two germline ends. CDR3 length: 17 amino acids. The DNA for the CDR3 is TGTGCCAGCAGCTCCTCACCTGACTTCCGAACCACCGGGGAGCTGTTTTTT. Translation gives CASSSSPDFRTTGELFF.

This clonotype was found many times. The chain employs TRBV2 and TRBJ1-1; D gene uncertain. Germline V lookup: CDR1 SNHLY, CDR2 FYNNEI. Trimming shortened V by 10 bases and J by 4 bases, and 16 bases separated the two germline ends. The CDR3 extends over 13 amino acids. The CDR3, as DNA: TGTGCCAACGCAGGACGGGATCGCACTGAAGCTTTCTTT. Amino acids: CANAGRDRTEAFF. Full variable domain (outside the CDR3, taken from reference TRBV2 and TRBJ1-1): EPEVTQTPSHQVTQMGQEVILRCVPISNHLYFYWYRQILGQKVEFLVSFYNNEISEKSEIFDDQFSVERPDGSNFTLKIRSTKLEDSAMYFCANAGRDRTEAFFGQGTRLTVV.

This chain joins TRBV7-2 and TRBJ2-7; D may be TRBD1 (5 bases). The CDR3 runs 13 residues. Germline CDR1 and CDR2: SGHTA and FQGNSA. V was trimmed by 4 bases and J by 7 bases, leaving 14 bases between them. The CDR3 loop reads CASSSSGPGEQYF. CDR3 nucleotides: TGTGCCAGCAGCTCCTCAGGGCCCGGGGAGCAGTACTTC.

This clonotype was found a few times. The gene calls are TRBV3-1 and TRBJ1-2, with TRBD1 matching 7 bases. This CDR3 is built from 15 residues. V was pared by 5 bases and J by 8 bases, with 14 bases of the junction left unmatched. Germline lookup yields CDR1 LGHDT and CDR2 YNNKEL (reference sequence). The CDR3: CASSEGQGGADGYTF. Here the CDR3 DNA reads TGTGCCAGCAGCGAGGGACAAGGGGGCGCAGACGGCTACACCTTC.

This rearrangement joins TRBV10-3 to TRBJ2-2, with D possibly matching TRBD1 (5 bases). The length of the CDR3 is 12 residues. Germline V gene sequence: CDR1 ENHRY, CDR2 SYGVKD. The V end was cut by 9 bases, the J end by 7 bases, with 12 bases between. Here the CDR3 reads CAIQGASGELFF. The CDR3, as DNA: TGTGCCATTCAGGGTGCGAGCGGGGAGCTGTTTTTT.

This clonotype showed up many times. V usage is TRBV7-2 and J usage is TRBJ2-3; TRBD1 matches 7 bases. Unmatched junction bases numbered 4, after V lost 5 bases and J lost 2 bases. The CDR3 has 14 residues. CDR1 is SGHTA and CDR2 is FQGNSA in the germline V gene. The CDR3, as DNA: TGTGCCAGCAGCACCAGGGGGAACACAGATACGCAGTATTTT. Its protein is CASSTRGNTDTQYF.

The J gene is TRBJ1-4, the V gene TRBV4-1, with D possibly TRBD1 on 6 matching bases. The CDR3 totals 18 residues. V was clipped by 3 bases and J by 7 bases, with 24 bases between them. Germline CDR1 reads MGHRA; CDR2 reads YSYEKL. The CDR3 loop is CASSHLGRGGLSGEKLFF. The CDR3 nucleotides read TGCGCCAGCAGCCACCTCGGGAGGGGGGGGCTAAGTGGTGAAAAACTGTTTTTT.

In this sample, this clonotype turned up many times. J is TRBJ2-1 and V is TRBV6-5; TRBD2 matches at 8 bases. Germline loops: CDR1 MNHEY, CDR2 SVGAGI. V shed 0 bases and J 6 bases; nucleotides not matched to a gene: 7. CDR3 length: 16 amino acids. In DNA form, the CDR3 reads TGTGCCAGCAGTTACTCTCAGCGGGGGCGTTCCAATGAGCAGTTCTTC. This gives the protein CASSYSQRGRSNEQFF.

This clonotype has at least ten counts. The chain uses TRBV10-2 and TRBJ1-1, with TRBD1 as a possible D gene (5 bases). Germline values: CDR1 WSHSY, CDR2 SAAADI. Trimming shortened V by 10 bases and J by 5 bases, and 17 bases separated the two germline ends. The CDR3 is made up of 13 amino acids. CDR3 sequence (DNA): TGCGCCACCATTATGGGGGGTTTGACTGAAGCTTTCTTT. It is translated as CATIMGGLTEAFF.

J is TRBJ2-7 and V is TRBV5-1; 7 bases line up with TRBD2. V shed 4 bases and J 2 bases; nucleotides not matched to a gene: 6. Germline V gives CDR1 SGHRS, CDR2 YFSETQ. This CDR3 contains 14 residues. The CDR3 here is CASSLTSTPYEQYF. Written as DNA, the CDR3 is TGCGCCAGCAGCCTGACTAGCACCCCCTACGAGCAGTACTTC.

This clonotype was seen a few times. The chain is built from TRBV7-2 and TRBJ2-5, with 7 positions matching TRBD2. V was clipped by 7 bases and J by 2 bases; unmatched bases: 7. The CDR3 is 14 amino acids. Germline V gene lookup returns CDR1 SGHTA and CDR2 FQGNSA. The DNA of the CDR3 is TGTGCCAGCATCACTCGGGGGGATCAAGAGACCCAGTACTTC. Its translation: CASITRGDQETQYF. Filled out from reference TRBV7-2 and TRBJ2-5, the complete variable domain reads GAGVSQSPSNKVTEKGKDVELRCDPISGHTALYWYRQSLGQGLEFLIYFQGNSAPDKSGLPSDRFSAERTGGSVSTLTIQRTQQEDSAVYLCASITRGDQETQYFGPGTRLLVL.

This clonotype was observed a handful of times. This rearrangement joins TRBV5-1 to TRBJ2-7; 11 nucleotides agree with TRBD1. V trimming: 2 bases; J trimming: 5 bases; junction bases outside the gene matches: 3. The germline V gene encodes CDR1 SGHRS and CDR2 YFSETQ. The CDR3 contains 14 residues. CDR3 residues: CASSFGQGANEQYF. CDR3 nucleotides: TGCGCCAGCAGCTTCGGACAGGGGGCGAACGAGCAGTACTTC.

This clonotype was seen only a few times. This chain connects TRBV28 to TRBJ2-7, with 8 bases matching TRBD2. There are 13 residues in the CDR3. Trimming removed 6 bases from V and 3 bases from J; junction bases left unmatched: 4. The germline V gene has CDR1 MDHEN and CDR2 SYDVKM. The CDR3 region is CASSGGGFYEQYV. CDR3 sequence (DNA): TGTGCCAGCAGCGGCGGGGGGTTCTACGAGCAGTACGTC.

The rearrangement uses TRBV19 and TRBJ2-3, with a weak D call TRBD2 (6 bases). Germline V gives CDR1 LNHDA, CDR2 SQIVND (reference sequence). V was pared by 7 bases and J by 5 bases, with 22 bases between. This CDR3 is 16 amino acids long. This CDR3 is CASTRNSLASGDTQYF. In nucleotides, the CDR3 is TGTGCCAGTACCCGGAATAGCCTAGCGTCAGGAGATACGCAGTATTTT.

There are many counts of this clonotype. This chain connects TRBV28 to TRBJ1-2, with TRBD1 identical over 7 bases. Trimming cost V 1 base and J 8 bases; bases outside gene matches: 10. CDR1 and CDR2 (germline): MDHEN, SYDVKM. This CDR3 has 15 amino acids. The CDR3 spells CASSLFRDRVRGYTF. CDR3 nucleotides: TGTGCCAGCAGTTTATTCCGTGACAGGGTTCGCGGCTACACCTTC.

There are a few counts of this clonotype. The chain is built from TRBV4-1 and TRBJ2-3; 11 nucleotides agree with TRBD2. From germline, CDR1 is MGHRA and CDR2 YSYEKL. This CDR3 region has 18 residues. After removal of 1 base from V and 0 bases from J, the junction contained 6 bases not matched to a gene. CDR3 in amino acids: CASSQGLAGLTSTDTQYF. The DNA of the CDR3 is TGCGCCAGCAGCCAAGGACTAGCGGGGCTTACTAGCACAGATACGCAGTATTTT.

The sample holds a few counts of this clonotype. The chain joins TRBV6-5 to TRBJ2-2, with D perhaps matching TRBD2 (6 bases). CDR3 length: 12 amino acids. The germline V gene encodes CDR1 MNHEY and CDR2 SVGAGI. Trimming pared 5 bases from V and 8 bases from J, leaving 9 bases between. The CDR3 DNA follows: TGTGCCAGCAGTAACCGGGGGGGGGAGCTGTTTTTT. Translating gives CASSNRGGELFF.

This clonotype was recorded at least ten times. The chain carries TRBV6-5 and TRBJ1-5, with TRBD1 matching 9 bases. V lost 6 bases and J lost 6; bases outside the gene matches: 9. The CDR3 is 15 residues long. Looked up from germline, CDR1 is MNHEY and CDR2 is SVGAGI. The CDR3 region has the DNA TGTGCCAGCAGACCGACAGGGGGGTATAGTCAGCCCCAGCATTTT. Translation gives CASRPTGGYSQPQHF.

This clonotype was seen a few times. CDR3 bases: TGTGCCAGCAGTTACGATAAGCGGTCCTACGAGCAGTACTTC. It yields the protein CASSYDKRSYEQYF. This sequence joins TRBV6-5 and TRBJ2-7; tentatively, D is TRBD2 (5 bases). V was shortened by 2 bases and J by 1 base, with 9 bases between the two germline ends. CDR3 length equals 14 residues. Germline V CDR1 and CDR2: MNHEY, SVGAGI.

CDR3 coding DNA: TGTGCCAGCTCGCCAGGACAGCGTGCAACTAATGAAAAACTGTTTTTT. This sequence encodes CASSPGQRATNEKLFF. The chain links TRBV18 to TRBJ1-4; D may be TRBD1 (6 bases). V lost 6 bases and J lost 0, with 14 bases in between. Germline V gene data show CDR1 as KGHSH and CDR2 as LQKENI. The CDR3 loop spans 16 amino acids. The entire variable domain, with the rest obtained from reference TRBV18 and TRBJ1-4, is as follows: NAGVMQNPRHLVRRRGQEARLRCSPMKGHSHVYWYRQLPEEGLKFMVYLQKENIIDESGMPKERFSAEFPKEGPSILRIQQVVRGDSAAYFCASSPGQRATNEKLFFGSGTQLSVL.

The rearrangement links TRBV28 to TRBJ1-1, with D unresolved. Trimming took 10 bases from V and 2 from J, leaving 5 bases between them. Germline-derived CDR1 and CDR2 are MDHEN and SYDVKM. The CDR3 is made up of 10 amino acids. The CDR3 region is CATRNTEAFF. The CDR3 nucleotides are TGTGCCACTAGAAACACTGAAGCTTTCTTT. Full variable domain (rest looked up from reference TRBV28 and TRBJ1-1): DVKVTQSSRYLVKRTGEKVFLECVQDMDHENMFWYRQDPGLGLRLIYFSYDVKMKEKGDIPEGYSVSREKKERFSLILESASTNQTSMYLCATRNTEAFFGQGTRLTVV.

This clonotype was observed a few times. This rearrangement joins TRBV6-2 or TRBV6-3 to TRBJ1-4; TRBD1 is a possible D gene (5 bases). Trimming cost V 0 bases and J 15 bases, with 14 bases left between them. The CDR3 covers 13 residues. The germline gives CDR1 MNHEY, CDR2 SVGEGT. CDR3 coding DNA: TGTGCCAGCAGTTACTCCGGGGACCTCGAGGTGTTTTTT. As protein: CASSYSGDLEVFF.

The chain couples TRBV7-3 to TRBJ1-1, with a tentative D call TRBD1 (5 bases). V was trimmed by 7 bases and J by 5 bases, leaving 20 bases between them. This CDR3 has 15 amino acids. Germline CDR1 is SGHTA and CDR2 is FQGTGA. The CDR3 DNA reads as TGTGCCAGCACCCCGCCGCTTCACAAGGGGACTGAAGCTTTCTTT. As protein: CASTPPLHKGTEAFF.

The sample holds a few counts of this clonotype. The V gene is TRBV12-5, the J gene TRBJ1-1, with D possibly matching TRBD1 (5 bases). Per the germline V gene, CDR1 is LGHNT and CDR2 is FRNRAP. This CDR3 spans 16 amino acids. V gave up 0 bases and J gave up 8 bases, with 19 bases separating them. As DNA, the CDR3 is TGTGCTAGTGGTTTGGTACATTTTGGGGTCAGGGCCGAAGCTTTCTTT. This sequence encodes CASGLVHFGVRAEAFF.

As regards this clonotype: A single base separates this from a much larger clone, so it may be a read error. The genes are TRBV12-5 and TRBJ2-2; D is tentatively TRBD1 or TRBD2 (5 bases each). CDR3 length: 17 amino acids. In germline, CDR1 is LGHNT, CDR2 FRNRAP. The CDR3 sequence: CDSGPIVEGRNTGELFF. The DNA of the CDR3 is TGTGATAGTGGTCCTATCGTAGAGGGGAGGAACACCGGGGAGCTGTTTTTT.

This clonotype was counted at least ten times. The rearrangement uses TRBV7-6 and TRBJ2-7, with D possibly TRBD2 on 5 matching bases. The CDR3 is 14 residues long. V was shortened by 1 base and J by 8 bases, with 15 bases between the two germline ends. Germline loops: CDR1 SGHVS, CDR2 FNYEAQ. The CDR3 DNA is TGTGCCAGCAGCTTAGAGGCTAGCAAAGGGAAGCAGTACTTC. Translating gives CASSLEASKGKQYF.

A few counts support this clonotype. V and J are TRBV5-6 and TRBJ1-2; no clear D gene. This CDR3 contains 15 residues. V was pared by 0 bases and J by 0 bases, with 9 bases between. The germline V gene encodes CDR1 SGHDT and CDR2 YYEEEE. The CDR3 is CASSLGMGTNYGYTF. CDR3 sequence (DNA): TGTGCCAGCAGCTTGGGGATGGGAACTAACTATGGCTACACCTTC.

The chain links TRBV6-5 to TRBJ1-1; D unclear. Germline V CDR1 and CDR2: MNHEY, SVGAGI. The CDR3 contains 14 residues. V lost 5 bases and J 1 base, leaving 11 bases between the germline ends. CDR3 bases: TGTGCCAGCAGTCCCCGGGTCAAGAACACTGAAGCTTTCTTT. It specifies CASSPRVKNTEAFF.